This T cell receptor (beta chain) was obtained from a study of cytomegalovirus exposure and HLA in healthy donors. Background on the study: In an early release, HLA-typed donors contributed approximately 80 million unique TCR sequences.

The PCR ran on 60 Vbeta and 13 Jbeta primers. Source study methods: Later reanalysis found approximately 76 million unique TCR beta chains, around 9.9 million of them shared. Measured with immunoSEQ multiplex PCR; TCRdb has only the in-frame clones, and not every one. The V and J calls and clone size are taken from that table; D and trimming were inferred from the DNA. Here the sample table reports 60,000 to 70,000 clones. V shed 0 bases and J shed 1 base, with 5 bases lying between them. Germline V gene lookup returns CDR1 SGHVS and CDR2 FNYEAQ. The length of the CDR3 is 14 residues. Note on this clone: Antigen specificity is unknown.

Study findings and constraints: Later analysis identified a missense DCLRE1C variant that was linked to TCR beta V- and J-gene trimming. According to a later analysis, donors in an Asian-associated ancestry cluster reportedly had fewer N-insertions than the roughly 660-donor mean.

The chain recombines TRBV7-6 with TRBJ2-3; weak D call: TRBD1 (5 bases). Material for sequencing was PBMCs. The receptor was isolated from a boy aged 5 to 17 in good health and CMV-seronegative. In DNA form, the CDR3 reads TGTGCCAGCAGCTTAGCGACAGGCACAGATACGCAGTATTTT. This translates into CASSLATGTDTQYF.